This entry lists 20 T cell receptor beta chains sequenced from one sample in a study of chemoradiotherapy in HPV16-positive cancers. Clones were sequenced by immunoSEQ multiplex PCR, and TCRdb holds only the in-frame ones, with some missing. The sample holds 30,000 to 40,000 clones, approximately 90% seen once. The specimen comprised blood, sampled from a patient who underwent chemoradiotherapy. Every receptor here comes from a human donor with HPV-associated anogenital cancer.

CDR3 sequence reads: CASSWGGGGNQPQHF. In nucleotides, the CDR3 is TGTGCCAGCAGTTGGGGGGGAGGGGGCAATCAGCCCCAGCATTTT. The V gene is TRBV6-1, the J gene TRBJ1-5; tentative D call: TRBD1 (5 bases). The CDR3 is made up of 15 amino acids. Trimming stripped 5 bases from V and 2 bases from J, with 13 bases between. CDR1 MNHNS and CDR2 SASEGT come from the germline V gene.

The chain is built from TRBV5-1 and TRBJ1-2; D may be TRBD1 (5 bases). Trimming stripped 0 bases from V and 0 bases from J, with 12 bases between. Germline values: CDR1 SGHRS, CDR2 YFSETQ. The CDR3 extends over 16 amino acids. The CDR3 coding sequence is TGCGCCAGCAGCTTGGAGGGACGGGAGACTAACTATGGCTACACCTTC. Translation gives CASSLEGRETNYGYTF. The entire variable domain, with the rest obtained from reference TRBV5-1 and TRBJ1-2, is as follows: KAGVTQTPRYLIKTRGQQVTLSCSPISGHRSVSWYQQTPGQGLQFLFEYFSETQRNKGNFPGRFSGRQFSNSRSEMNVSTLELGDSALYLCASSLEGRETNYGYTFGSGTRLTVV.

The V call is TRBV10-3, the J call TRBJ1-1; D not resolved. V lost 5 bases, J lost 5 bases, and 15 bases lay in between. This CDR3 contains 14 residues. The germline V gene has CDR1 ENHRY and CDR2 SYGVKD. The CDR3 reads CAISLSGGLTEAFF. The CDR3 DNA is TGTGCCATCAGTTTATCGGGAGGGCTGACTGAAGCTTTCTTT.

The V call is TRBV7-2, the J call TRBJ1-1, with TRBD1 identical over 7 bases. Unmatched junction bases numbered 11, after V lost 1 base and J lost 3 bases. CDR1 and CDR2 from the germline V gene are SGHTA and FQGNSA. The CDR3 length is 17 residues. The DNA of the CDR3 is TGTGCCAGCAGCTTAGTGAAGGGGGCCGGGAGGGACACTGAAGCTTTCTTT. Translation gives CASSLVKGAGRDTEAFF.

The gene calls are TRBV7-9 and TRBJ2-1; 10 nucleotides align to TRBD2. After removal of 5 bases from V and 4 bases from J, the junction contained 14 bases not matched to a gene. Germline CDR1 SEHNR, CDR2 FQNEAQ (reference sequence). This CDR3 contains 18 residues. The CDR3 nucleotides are TGTGCCAGCAGCCTCAGCTCCAGCGGGGGGGCACGGTACAATGAGCAGTTCTTC. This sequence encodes CASSLSSSGGARYNEQFF.

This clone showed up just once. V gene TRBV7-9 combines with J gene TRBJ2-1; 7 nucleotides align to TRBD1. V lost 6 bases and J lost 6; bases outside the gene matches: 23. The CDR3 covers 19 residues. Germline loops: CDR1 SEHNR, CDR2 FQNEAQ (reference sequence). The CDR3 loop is CASSPTMVSGQRFANEQFF. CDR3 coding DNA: TGTGCCAGCAGTCCTACCATGGTGTCGGGACAGAGATTCGCCAATGAGCAGTTCTTC.

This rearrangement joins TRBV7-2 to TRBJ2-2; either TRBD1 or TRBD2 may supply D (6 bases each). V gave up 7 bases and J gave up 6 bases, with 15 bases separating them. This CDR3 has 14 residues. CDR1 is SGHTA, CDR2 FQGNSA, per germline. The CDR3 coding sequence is TGTGCCAGCAAATCGTGGGGGGCCCCCGGGGAGCTGTTTTTT. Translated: CASKSWGAPGELFF.

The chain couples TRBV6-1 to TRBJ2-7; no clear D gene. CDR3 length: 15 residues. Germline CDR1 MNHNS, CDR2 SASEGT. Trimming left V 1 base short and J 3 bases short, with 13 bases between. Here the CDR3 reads CASSEGALKHYEQYF. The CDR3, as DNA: TGTGCCAGCAGTGAAGGTGCCCTCAAGCACTACGAGCAGTACTTC.

The CDR3: CASRPRDSPYEQYF. In nucleotides, the CDR3 is TGTGCCAGCAGACCCCGGGACAGTCCCTACGAGCAGTACTTC. The chain employs TRBV2 and TRBJ2-7; TRBD1 aligns across 7 bases. The V gene's germline CDR1 is SNHLY and CDR2 FYNNEI. The junction had 7 bases not matched to a gene; V was cut back by 6 bases and J by 2 bases. The CDR3 contains 14 residues.

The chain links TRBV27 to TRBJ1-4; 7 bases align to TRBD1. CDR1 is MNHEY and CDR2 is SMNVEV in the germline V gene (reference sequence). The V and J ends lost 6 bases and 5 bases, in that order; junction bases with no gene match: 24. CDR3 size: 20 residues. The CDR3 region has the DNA TGTGCCAGCAGGCGAATACTGATCCGGGACAGCTCCATCCGGAATGAAAAACTGTTTTTT. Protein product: CASRRILIRDSSIRNEKLFF.

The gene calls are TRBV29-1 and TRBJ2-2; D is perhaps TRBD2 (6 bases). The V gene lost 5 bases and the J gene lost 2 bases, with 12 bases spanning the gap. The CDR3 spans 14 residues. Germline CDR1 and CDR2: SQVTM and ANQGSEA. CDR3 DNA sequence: TGCAGCGTTAAGGAGGGATTCAACACCGGGGAGCTGTTTTTT. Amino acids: CSVKEGFNTGELFF.

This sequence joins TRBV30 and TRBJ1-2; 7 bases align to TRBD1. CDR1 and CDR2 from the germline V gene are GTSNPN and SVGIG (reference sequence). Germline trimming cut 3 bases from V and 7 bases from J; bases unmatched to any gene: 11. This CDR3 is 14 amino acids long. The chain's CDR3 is CAWRRLAGGRGYTF. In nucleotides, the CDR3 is TGTGCCTGGAGGAGGCTAGCAGGGGGTCGTGGCTACACCTTC.

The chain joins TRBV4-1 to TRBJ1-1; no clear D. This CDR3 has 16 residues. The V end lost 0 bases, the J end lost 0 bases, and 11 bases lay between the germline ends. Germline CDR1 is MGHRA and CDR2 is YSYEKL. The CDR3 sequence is CASSQEGAGVNTEAFF. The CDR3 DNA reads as TGCGCCAGCAGCCAAGAAGGTGCGGGAGTGAACACTGAAGCTTTCTTT.

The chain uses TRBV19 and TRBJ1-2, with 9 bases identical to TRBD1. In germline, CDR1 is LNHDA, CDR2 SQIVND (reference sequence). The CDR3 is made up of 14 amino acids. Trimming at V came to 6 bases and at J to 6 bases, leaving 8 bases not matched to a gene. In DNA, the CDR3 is TGTGCCAGTAGCAAAACCGGGACAGGGCATGGCTACACCTTC. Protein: CASSKTGTGHGYTF.

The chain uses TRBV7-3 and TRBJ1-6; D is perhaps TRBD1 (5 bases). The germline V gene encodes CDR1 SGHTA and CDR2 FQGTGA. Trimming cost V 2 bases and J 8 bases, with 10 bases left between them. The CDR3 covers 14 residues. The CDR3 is CASSLAREHSPLHF. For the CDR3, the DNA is TGTGCCAGCAGCTTAGCCAGGGAGCATTCACCCCTCCACTTT. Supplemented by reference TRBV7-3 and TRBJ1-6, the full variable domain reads GAGVSQTPSNKVTEKGKYVELRCDPISGHTALYWYRQSLGQGPEFLIYFQGTGAADDSGLPNDRFFAVRPEGSVSTLKIQRTERGDSAVYLCASSLAREHSPLHFGNGTRLTVT.

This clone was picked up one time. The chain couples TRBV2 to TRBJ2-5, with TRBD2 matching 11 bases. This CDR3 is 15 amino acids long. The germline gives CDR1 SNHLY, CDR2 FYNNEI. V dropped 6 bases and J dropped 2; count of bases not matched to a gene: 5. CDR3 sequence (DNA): TGTGCCAGCAGGCTCACTAGCGGGGGACAAGAGACCCAGTACTTC. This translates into CASRLTSGGQETQYF.

The CDR3 DNA reads as TGCGCCAGCAGCCAAGAGGAAGGACAGGAGCAAGGCTACACCTTC. It specifies CASSQEEGQEQGYTF. J is TRBJ1-2 and V is TRBV4-1; 7 bases are a match to TRBD1. In germline, CDR1 is MGHRA, CDR2 YSYEKL. The CDR3 extends over 15 amino acids. J gave up 8 bases and V 0 bases, and 9 bases lay outside the gene matches.

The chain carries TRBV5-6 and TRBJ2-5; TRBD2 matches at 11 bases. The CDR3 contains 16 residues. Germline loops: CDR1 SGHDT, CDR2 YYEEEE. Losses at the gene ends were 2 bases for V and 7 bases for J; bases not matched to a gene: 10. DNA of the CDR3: TGTGCCAGCAGCTTCCTAGCGGGGGGCCTAGGGGGGACCCAGTACTTC. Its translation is CASSFLAGGLGGTQYF.

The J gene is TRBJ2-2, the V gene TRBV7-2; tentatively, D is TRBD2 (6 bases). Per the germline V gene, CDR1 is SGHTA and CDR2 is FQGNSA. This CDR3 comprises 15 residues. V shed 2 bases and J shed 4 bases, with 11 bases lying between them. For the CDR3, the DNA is TGTGCCAGCAGCTTAAACCGGGACTTCACCGGGGAGCTGTTTTTT. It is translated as CASSLNRDFTGELFF.

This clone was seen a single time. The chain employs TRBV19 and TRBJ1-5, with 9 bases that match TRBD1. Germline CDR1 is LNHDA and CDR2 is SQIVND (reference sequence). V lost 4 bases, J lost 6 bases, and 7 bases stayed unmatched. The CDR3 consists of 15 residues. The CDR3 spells CASSKRTGVFQPQHF. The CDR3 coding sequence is TGTGCCAGTAGTAAGCGGACAGGGGTTTTTCAGCCCCAGCATTTT.